The present TCR beta chain was sequenced within a study of T-cell reconstitution after alpha-beta-depleted transplantation in children. The CDR3 is 13 amino acids. The V end was cut by 6 bases, the J end by 4 bases, with 16 bases between. Per the germline V gene, CDR1 is DFQATT and CDR2 is SNEGSKA (reference sequence). Unique molecular identifiers were incorporated when the TCRbeta library was constructed. TCRdb fed the PCR reads into MiXCR, producing one record per CDR3 protein. The sample holds some 550,000 distinct CDR3 sequences, approximately 20% seen once. Sequencing used PBMCs from the stem cell graft donor, obtained from the stem cell graft. The V and J genes are TRBV20-1 and TRBJ2-7; D is possibly TRBD1 (6 bases). This TCR derives from a human donor who donated a stem cell graft to a child with acute lymphoblastic leukemia. CDR3 bases: TGCAGTGCCACAGGGACGTCAGGATACGAGCAGTACTTC. As protein: CSATGTSGYEQYF.